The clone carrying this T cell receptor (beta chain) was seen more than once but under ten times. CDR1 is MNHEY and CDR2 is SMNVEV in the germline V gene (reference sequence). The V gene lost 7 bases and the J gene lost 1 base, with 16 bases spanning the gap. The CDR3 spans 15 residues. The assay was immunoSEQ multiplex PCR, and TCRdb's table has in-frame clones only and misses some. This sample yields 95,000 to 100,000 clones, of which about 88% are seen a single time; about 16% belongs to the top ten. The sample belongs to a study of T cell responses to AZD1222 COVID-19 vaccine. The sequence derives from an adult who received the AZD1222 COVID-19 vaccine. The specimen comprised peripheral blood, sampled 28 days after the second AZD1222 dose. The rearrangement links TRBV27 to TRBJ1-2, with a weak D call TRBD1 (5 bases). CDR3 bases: TGTGCCAGCACCGAGGACGGGACTCTTAACTATGGCTACACCTTC. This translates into CASTEDGTLNYGYTF.